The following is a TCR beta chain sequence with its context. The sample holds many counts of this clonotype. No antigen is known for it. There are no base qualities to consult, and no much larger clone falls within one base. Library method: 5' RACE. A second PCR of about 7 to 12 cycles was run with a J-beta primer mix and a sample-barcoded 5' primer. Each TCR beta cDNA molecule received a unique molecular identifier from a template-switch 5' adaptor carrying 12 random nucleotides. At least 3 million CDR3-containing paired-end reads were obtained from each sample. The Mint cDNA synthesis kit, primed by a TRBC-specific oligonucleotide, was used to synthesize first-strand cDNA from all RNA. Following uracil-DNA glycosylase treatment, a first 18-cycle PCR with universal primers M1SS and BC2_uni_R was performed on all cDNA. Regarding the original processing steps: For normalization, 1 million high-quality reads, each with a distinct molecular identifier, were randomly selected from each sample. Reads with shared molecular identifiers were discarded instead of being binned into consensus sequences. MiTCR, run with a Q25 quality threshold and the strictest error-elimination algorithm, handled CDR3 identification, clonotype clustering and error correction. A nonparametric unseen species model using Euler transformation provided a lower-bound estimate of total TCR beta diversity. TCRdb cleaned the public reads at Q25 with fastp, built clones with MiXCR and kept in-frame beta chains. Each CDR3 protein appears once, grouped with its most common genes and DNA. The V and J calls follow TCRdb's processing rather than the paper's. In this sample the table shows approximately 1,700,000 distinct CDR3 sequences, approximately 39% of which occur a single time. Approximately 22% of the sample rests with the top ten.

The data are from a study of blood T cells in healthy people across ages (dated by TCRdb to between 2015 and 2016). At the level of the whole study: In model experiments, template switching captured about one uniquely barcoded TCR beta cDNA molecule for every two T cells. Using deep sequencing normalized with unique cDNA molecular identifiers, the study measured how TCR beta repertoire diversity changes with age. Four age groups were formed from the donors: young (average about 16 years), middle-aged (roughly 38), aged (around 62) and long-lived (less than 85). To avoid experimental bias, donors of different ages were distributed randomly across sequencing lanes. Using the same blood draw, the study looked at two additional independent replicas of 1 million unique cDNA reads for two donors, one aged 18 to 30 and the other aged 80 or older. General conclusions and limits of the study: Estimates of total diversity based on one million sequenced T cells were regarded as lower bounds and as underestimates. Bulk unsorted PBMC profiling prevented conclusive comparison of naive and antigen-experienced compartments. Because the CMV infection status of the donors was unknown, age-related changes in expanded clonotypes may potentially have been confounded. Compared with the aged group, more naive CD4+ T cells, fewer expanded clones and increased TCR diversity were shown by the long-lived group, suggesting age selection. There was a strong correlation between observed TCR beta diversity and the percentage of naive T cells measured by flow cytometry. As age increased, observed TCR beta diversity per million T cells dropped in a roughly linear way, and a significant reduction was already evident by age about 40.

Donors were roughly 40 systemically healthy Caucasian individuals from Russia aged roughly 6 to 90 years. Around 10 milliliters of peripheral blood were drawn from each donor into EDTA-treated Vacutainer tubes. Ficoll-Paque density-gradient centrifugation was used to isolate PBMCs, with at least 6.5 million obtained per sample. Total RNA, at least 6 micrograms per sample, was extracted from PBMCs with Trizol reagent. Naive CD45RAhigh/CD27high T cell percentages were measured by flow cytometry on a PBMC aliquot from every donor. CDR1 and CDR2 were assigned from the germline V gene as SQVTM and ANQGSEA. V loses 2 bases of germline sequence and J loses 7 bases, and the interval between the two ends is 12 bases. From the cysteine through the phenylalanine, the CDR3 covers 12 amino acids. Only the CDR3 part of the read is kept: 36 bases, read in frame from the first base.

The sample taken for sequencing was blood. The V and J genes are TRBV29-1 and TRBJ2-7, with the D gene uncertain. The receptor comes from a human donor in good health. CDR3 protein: CSVEFRTGEQYF. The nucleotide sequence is TGCAGCGTTGAATTCCGAACTGGGGAGCAGTACTTC.